These 8 T cell receptor beta chains were all obtained from the same sample, sequenced in a study of human T cells and chemical hapten exposure. Total RNA was isolated from whole blood that had not been fractionated. TCRdb re-called the 5' RACE reads through MiXCR, storing one row per CDR3 protein. The sample holds more than 140,000 distinct CDR3 sequences, around 4% seen once. These receptors were obtained from a female donor in good health.

This clonotype appeared a few times. A read error is possible here, since a much larger clone lies one base away. The chain links TRBV7-2 to TRBJ2-5, with TRBD2 matching 7 bases. The CDR3 consists of 14 residues. With 3 bases clipped from V and 9 bases from J, the junction kept 10 bases outside the gene matches. Germline V lookup: CDR1 SGHTA, CDR2 FQGNSA. CDR3 in amino acids: CASSFSTGGGAQYF. The CDR3 DNA reads as TGTGCCAGCAGCTTTTCTACTGGGGGGGGGGCCCAGTACTTC.

The table lists this clonotype with many counts. The chain uses TRBV20-1 and TRBJ2-1; D could derive from TRBD1 or TRBD2 (6 bases each). The CDR3 length is 16 residues. CDR1 and CDR2 (germline): DFQATT, SNEGSKA (reference sequence). V lost 4 bases and J lost 6, with 22 bases in between. This CDR3 reads CSATSGRILGGNEQFF. CDR3 coding DNA: TGCAGTGCTACTTCGGGGAGGATATTAGGGGGCAATGAGCAGTTCTTC.

Of note for this clonotype: An end of the junction differs from the germline gene, which may be a read error. The rearrangement joins TRBV6-5 to TRBJ1-5, with TRBD1 matching 9 bases. CDR1 and CDR2 from the germline V gene are MNHEY and SVGAGI. The CDR3 is 16 residues long. CDR3 protein: CANSKTGGEGNQPQHF. As DNA, the CDR3 is TGTGCCAACAGTAAAACAGGGGGCGAAGGCAATCAGCCCCAGCATTTT.

This clonotype was counted many times. This chain connects TRBV12-3 or TRBV12-4 to TRBJ2-7; D is uncertain. V lost 2 bases and J 0 bases, leaving 11 bases between the germline ends. The CDR3 is made up of 15 amino acids. This CDR3 is CASSLLATSSYEQYF. DNA for the CDR3: TGTGCCAGCAGTTTACTGGCTACATCCTCCTACGAGCAGTACTTC.

This clonotype appeared many times. The chain carries TRBV5-1 and TRBJ2-7; 9 positions match TRBD1. The V segment lost 0 bases and the J segment 2 bases; nucleotides outside the gene matches: 6. The CDR3 sequence is 16 residues long. Germline V gene sequence: CDR1 SGHRS, CDR2 YFSETQ. Here the CDR3 DNA reads TGCGCCAGCAGCTTGGATCCGGGACAGGGAACCTACGAGCAGTACTTC. Translating gives CASSLDPGQGTYEQYF.

This clonotype was counted only a few times. The V call is TRBV3-1, the J call TRBJ2-1, with D perhaps TRBD1 (6 bases). V lost 5 bases to trimming and J lost 3 bases, with 17 bases between them. CDR1 is LGHDT, CDR2 YNNKEL, per germline (reference sequence). This CDR3 spans 16 amino acids. CDR3 residues: CASSEKRGSLYNEQFF. DNA of the CDR3: TGTGCCAGCAGCGAGAAAAGGGGGTCTCTCTACAATGAGCAGTTCTTC.

This clonotype turned up a few times. V is TRBV30 and J is TRBJ1-1, with 9 bases aligning to TRBD1. J lost 1 base, V lost 0 bases, and 3 bases had no gene match. This CDR3 region has 15 residues. Germline V gene lookup returns CDR1 GTSNPN and CDR2 SVGIG (reference sequence). The CDR3 region has the DNA TGTGCCTGGAGTGTACCGGGACAGGGGAACACTGAAGCTTTCTTT. This codes for CAWSVPGQGNTEAFF.

This clonotype was detected many times. V usage is TRBV7-2 and J usage is TRBJ2-3; D assignment may be TRBD1 or TRBD2 (5 bases each). Germline values: CDR1 SGHTA, CDR2 FQGNSA. Trimming took off 5 bases at V and 9 bases at J, with 15 bases between the two ends. The CDR3 extends over 13 amino acids. CDR3 region: CASSQGPEGTQYF. The CDR3 nucleotides are TGTGCCAGCAGCCAGGGACCAGAGGGGACGCAGTATTTT.